This T cell receptor beta chain was sequenced for a study of shared clonotypes between healthy human individuals (dated by TCRdb to the early 2020s). Context from the whole study: The cohort comprised a couple of women and three men aged 18 to 49 years. The study deeply sequenced blood TCR repertoires of five healthy adults to estimate repertoire size and the extent of clonotype sharing between individuals. Libraries were prepared and TCR repertoires were sequenced by different laboratories using diverse techniques, in order to increase sequencing depth and limit assay-specific biases. Per donor, leukapheresis produced somewhere between about 0.94 and 9.5 billion PBMCs.

Donors were healthy HIV-negative adults with no recently reported acute infections or vaccinations. Every donor was a Caucasian adult residing in Nashville, Tennessee, USA. For unsorted samples, 85 million to 100 million PBMCs were counted, and genomic DNA was extracted using the QIAamp DNA Blood Mini kit. Blood was collected by leukapheresis, and PBMCs were isolated by Ficoll-Histopaque density gradient centrifugation and then cryopreserved in liquid nitrogen vapor phase. Taken from cysteine to phenylalanine, the CDR3 has 15 residues. Only the CDR3 DNA is retained, 45 bases long and in frame from the first base. V loses 2 bases at its end and J loses 1 base; junction bases beyond the gene matches: 0. CDR1 and CDR2, per the germline V gene, are MNHNS and SASEGT. Details on this clone: The specificity of this receptor is unknown. No base quality information exists; no much larger clone differs at one position. The same CDR3 also results from other DNA sequences found in this sample.

TCR CDR3 regions were amplified from genomic DNA by multiplex PCR using the deep immunoSEQ assay. Genomic DNA extracted from each cell subset was distributed evenly over all wells of several immunoSEQ 96-well plates, and each plate served as one replicate. For unsorted PBMC, each replicate PCR was loaded with around 300 ng genomic DNA, equivalent to 25,000 to 35,000 T cell genomes. Ten immunoSEQ deep assay plates were used to sequence unsorted PBMC genomic DNA. Purified libraries were quantified with a Qubit 3.0 fluorometer, sized on a Bioanalyzer 2100, and re-quantified with the KAPA Library Quantification kit. Each immunoSEQ 96-well plate was sequenced on its own single-read 150-cycle Illumina NextSeq 550 flow cell. The paper's data handling went like this. Because the immunoSEQ output included only junctional sequences and no quality scores, the filtering could not be the same as the filtering used for full-length reads. Sequences were annotated with PyIR, a Python wrapper for IgBLAST v1.9, using IMGT germline references to assign V/J genes and CDR3. Reads were filtered out if the reads had weak V/J assignments (E-value above 1e-6), no CDR3, stop codons, out-of-frame junctions, or ambiguous translated residues. V3J clonotypes were defined by identical inferred V gene, J gene, and CDR3 amino acid sequence. To compute the percentage overlap between repertoires, the number of shared unique clonotypes was divided by the size of the smaller repertoire. Repertoire richness was assessed with RTK rarefaction, the Chao1 estimator, and Recon v2.1 estimates of unobserved clonotypes. The clones in this table, taken by TCRdb from immuneACCESS, are in-frame only. Not every clone is retained; where verified, under half of the shortfall comes from an unresolved V gene, and the cause of the rest is unknown. Clone size and V and J calls were adopted from that table, with D and trimming inferred from the DNA. This sample is represented by some 470,000 clones; about 82% of them were singletons. About an eighth of the sample belongs to the ten largest clones.

What the research found in general, with its limitations: Pairwise subsampling indicated that sequencing depth was expected to affect the degree of clonotype sharing among donors. Sampling was restricted to blood, and TCR repertoires in tissues likely differ from the TCR repertoires found in blood. Because the study included only a small number of donors, the genetic and exposure-history diversity represented was limited.

This receptor was taken from a middle-aged woman in good health. Some clones in this sample may be carry-over from other donors' samples. The sequence joins TRBV6-1 to TRBJ2-1, and 9 junctional nucleotides match TRBD2. Material: PBMCs. The CDR3 protein is CASSELAGSYNEQFF. The DNA sequence reads TGTGCCAGCAGTGAACTAGCGGGATCCTACAATGAGCAGTTCTTC.